The 3 T cell receptor beta chains below come from one sample, sequenced in a study of cytomegalovirus exposure and HLA in healthy donors. The primer mix had 60 Vbeta and 13 Jbeta primers. Method: immunoSEQ multiplex PCR; TCRdb's copy keeps in-frame clones and lacks some. The table shows just over 150,000 clones, with about three quarters occurring only once. Specimen: PBMCs. Receptors originate from a woman aged 45 to 65 in good health and CMV-seropositive.

The chain recombines TRBV7-6 with TRBJ1-5; D uncertain. CDR3 length: 17 amino acids. The germline V gene has CDR1 SGHVS and CDR2 FNYEAQ. V lost 4 bases and J 0 bases, leaving 16 bases between the germline ends. CDR3 protein: CASSSVWTIYSNQPQHF. The CDR3 DNA is TGTGCCAGCAGCTCCGTCTGGACTATTTATAGCAATCAGCCCCAGCATTTT.

The chain uses TRBV10-3 and TRBJ2-7; the D is unclear. CDR3 length: 13 amino acids. Germline V gives CDR1 ENHRY, CDR2 SYGVKD. The V and J ends lost 0 bases and 2 bases respectively, with 5 bases between them. CDR3 sequence (DNA): TGTGCCATCAGTGAGTCGGCAGCCTACGAGCAGTACTTC. Protein sequence: CAISESAAYEQYF.

V and J are TRBV6-1 and TRBJ2-7, with D perhaps TRBD1 (5 bases). Germline CDR1 and CDR2: MNHNS and SASEGT. This CDR3 region has 15 residues. V was trimmed by 2 bases and J by 0 bases, leaving 11 bases between them. The CDR3 region is CASSEYYRSSYEQYF. CDR3 in DNA: TGTGCCAGCAGTGAATATTACAGGAGCTCCTACGAGCAGTACTTC.